The clone carrying this T cell receptor beta chain was observed at least ten times. Unique molecular identifiers were used in preparing the TCRbeta library. Each CDR3 protein gets one entry after TCRdb re-called the PCR reads with MiXCR. Among 80,000 to 95,000 distinct CDR3 sequences listed, 7% to 9% were seen once. This record belongs to a study of T-cell reconstitution after alpha-beta-depleted transplantation in children. V shed 3 bases and J shed 10 bases, with 8 bases lying between them. The CDR3 contains 11 residues. Germline V gene lookup returns CDR1 SGHKS and CDR2 YYEKEE (reference sequence).

This receptor was taken from a human donor who donated a stem cell graft to a child with congenital amegakaryocytic thrombocytopenia. The V and J genes are TRBV5-5 and TRBJ2-1, with TRBD1 as a possible D gene (6 bases). This specimen was PBMCs from the stem cell graft donor, taken from the stem cell graft. The CDR3 sequence: CASSYRDEQFF. The DNA of the CDR3 is TGTGCCAGCAGCTACAGGGACGAGCAGTTCTTC.